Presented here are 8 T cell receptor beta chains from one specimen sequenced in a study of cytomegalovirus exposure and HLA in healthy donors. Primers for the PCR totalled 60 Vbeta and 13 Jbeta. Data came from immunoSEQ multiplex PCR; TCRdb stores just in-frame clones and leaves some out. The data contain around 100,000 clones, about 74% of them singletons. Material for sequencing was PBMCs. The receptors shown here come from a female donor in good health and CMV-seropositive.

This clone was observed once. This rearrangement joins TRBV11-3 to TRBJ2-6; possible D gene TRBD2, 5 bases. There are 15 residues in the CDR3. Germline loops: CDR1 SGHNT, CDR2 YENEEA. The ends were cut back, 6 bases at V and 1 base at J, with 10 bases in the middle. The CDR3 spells CASSSGGSGANVLTF. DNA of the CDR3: TGTGCCAGCAGTTCCGGCGGGTCTGGGGCCAACGTCCTGACTTTC.

For the CDR3, the DNA is TGTGCCAGTAGTATTCGCGGAAAATGGCAGTACAATGAGCAGTTCTTC. Translating gives CASSIRGKWQYNEQFF. The V and J genes are TRBV19 and TRBJ2-1; D is unclear. Germline V gene data show CDR1 as LNHDA and CDR2 as SQIVND (reference sequence). V shed 3 bases and J shed 4 bases, with 16 bases lying between them. This CDR3 comprises 16 residues.

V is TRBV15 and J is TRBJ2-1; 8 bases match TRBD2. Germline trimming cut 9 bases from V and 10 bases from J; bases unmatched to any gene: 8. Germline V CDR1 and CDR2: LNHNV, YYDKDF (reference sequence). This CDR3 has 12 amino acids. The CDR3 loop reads CATPGAGGEQFF. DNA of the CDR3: TGTGCCACTCCAGGCGCGGGAGGAGAGCAGTTCTTC.

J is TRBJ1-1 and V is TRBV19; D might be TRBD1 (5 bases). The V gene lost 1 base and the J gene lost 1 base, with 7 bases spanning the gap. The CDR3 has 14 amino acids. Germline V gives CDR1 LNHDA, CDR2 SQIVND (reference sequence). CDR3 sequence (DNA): TGTGCCAGTAGTATAGGGGGCCAGAACACTGAAGCTTTCTTT. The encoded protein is CASSIGGQNTEAFF. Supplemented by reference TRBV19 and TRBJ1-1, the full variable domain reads DGGITQSPKYLFRKEGQNVTLSCEQNLNHDAMYWYRQDPGQGLRLIYYSQIVNDFQKGDIAEGYSVSREKKESFPLTVTSAQKNPTAFYLCASSIGGQNTEAFFGQGTRLTVV.

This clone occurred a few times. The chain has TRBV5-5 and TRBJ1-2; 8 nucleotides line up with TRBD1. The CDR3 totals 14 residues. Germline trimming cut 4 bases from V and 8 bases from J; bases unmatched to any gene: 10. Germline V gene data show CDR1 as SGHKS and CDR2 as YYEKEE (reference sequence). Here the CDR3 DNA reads TGTGCCAGCAGCGCCTGGACAGGGAGGGAAGGCTACACCTTC. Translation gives CASSAWTGREGYTF.

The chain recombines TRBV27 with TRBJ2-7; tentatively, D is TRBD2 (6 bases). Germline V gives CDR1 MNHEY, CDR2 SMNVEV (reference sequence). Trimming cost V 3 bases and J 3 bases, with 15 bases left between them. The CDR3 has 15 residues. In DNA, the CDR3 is TGTGCCAGCAGTTTTCTAGGGGAGGTTGACTACGAGCAGTACTTC. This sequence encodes CASSFLGEVDYEQYF.

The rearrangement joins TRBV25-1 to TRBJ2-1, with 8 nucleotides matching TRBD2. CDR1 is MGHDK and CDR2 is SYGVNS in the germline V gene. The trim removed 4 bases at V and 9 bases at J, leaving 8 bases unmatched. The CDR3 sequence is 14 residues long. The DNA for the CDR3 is TGTGCCAGCAGTGCGGCGGGGGGTCATGGTGAGCAGTTCTTC. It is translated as CASSAAGGHGEQFF. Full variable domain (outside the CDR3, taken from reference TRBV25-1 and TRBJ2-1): EADIYQTPRYLVIGTGKKITLECSQTMGHDKMYWYQQDPGMELHLIHYSYGVNSTEKGDLSSESTVSRIRTEHFPLTLESARPSHTSQYLCASSAAGGHGEQFFGPGTRLTVL.

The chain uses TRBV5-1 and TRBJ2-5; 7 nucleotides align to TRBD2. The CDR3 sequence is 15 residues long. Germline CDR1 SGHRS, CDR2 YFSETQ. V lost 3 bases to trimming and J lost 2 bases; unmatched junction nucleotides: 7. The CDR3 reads CASSSQVGGQETQYF. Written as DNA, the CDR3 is TGCGCCAGCAGCTCCCAGGTGGGAGGGCAAGAGACCCAGTACTTC.